The entry below gives a single TCR beta chain sequence along with its context. Its antigen is currently unknown. CDR3 length: 14 residues. CDR1 and CDR2 from the germline V gene are MNHEY and SVGAGI. A second PCR of about 7 to 12 cycles used a sample-barcoded 5' primer and a J-beta primer mix. Using its own MiXCR run on the 5' RACE reads, TCRdb lists one record per CDR3 protein. The sample lists roughly 800,000 distinct CDR3 sequences, 58% occurring once. These data come from a study of blood T cells in healthy people across ages. General study points: For the donors, CMV status was unknown and possibly confounded expanded clonotype changes. Older age went with lower TCR beta diversity per million T cells, in a roughly linear way.

The V call is TRBV6-5, the J call TRBJ2-1; perhaps TRBD1 as D (6 bases). The end of the DNA aligns better with TRBJ2-7, so the J call may be wrong. Input material: blood. The clonotype was recovered from a man aged 30 to 45 in good health. The CDR3 nucleotides read TGTGCCAGCAGTTACCCTGGGGGCGGAGGCGAGCAGTACTTC. It encodes CASSYPGGGGEQYF.